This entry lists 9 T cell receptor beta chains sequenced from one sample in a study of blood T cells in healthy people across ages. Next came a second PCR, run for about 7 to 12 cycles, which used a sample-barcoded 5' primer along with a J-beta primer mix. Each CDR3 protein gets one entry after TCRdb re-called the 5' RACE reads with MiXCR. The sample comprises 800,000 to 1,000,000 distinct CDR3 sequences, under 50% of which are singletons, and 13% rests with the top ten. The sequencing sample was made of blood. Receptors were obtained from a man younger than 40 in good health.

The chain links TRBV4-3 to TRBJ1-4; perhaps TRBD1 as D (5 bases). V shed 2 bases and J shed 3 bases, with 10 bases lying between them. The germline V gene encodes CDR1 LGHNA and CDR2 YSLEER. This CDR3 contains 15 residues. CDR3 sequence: CASSQTRDANEKLFF. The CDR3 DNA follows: TGCGCCAGCAGCCAAACCCGGGACGCTAATGAAAAACTGTTTTTT.

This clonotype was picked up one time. Here the CDR3 reads CASPLQGKGNKAEAFF. CDR3 bases: TGTGCCAGCCCACTCCAGGGAAAAGGGAACAAGGCTGAAGCTTTCTTT. V usage is TRBV6-2 or TRBV6-3 and J usage is TRBJ1-1, with D maybe TRBD1 (5 bases). The V end was cut by 8 bases, the J end by 6 bases, with 25 bases between. CDR1 and CDR2 from the germline V gene are MNHEY and SVGEGT. This CDR3 is built from 16 residues.

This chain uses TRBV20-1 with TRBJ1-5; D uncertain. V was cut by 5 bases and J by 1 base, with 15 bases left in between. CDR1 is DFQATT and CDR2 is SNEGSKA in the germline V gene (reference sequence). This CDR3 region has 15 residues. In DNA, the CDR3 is TGCAGTGCTCGAACCCGGGGAGGGAGCAATCAGCCCCAGCATTTT. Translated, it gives CSARTRGGSNQPQHF.

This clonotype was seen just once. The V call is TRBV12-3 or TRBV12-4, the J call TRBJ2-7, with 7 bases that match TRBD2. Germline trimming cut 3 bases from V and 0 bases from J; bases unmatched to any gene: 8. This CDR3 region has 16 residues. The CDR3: CASSLGGLESSYEQYF. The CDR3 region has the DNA TGTGCCAGCAGTTTGGGAGGGCTTGAGAGCTCCTACGAGCAGTACTTC.

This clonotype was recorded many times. In nucleotides, the CDR3 is TGCAGCGTGCAAACAGGGGGCGCGGAGGAAACAGATACGCAGTATTTT. Amino acid sequence: CSVQTGGAEETDTQYF. This chain connects TRBV29-1 to TRBJ2-3; 9 bases agree with TRBD1. J lost 3 bases, V lost 6 bases, and 13 bases had no gene match. Germline-derived CDR1 and CDR2 are SQVTM and ANQGSEA. The CDR3 is made up of 16 amino acids.

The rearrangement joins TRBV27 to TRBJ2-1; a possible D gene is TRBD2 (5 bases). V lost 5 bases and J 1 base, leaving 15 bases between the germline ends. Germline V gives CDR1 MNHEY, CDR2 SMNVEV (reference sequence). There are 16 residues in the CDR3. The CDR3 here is CASSPTITSSYNEQFF. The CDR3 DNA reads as TGTGCCAGCAGTCCTACCATAACTAGTTCCTACAATGAGCAGTTCTTC.

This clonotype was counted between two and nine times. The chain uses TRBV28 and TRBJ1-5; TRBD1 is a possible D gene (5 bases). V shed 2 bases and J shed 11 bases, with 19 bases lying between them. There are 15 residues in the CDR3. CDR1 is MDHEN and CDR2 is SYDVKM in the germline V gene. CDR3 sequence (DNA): TGTGCCAGCAGTTTAACCAGGGAAGACGACTCAGCCCAGCATTTT. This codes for CASSLTREDDSAQHF.

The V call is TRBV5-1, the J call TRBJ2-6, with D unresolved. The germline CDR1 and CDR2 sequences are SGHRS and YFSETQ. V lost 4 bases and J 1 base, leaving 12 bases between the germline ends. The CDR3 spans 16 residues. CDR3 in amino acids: CASSKKQPSGANVLTF. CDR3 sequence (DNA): TGCGCCAGCAGCAAAAAACAGCCTTCTGGGGCCAACGTCCTGACTTTC.

The CDR3 here is CASSQDNSADTQYF. CDR3 in DNA: TGTGCCAGCAGCCAAGATAACTCTGCAGATACGCAGTATTTT. V usage is TRBV4-2 and J usage is TRBJ2-3; D gene ambiguous. Per germline, CDR1 LGHNA and CDR2 YNFKEQ. CDR3 length: 14 amino acids. Deletions cut 0 bases from V and 4 bases from J, with 8 bases between.